This T cell receptor (beta chain) was captured by sequencing in a study of T cell repertoires in cytomegalovirus infection. The wider study: Recently identified HLA-C-restricted CMV epitopes were among the peptides used. It was the public TCR beta signatures that indicated both CMV infection and matching HLA type.

The V gene's germline CDR1 is MGHDK and CDR2 SYGVNS. The CDR3 contains 13 residues. Between the trimmed V and J ends, which lost 1 base and 0 bases, there was a span of 1 base. Findings and caveats of the study: It was HLA-C-restricted CMV-specific TCR beta clonotypes that dominated the response ex vivo. CMV carriers with the relevant HLA were identified by cumulative public TCR beta family frequency.

TCRdb ran MiXCR on the reads and lists one entry per CDR3 protein. The sample holds 300,000 to 400,000 distinct CDR3 sequences, just under 30% seen once. Worth noting for this clonotype: Its target is not known.

The sample consisted of cultured PBMCs, taken from culture after CMV antigen stimulation. The rearrangement links TRBV25-1 to TRBJ2-4; D gene unclear. This receptor was obtained from a human donor in good health (CMV status not recorded). Some clones in this sample may be carry-over from other donors' samples. The CDR3 DNA sequence: TGTGCCAGCAGTGAATTAGCCAAAAACATTCAGTACTTC. It encodes CASSELAKNIQYF.